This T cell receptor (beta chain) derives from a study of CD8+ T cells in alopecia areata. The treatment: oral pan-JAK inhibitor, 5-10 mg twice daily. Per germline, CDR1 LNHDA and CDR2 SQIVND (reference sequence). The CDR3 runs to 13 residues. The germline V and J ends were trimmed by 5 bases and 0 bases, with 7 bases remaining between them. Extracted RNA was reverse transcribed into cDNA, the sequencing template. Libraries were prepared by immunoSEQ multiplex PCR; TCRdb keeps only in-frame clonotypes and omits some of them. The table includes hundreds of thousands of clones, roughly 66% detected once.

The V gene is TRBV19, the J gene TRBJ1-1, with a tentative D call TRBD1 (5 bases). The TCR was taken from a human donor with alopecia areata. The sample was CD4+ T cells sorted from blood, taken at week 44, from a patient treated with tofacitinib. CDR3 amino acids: CASSGQVNTEAFF. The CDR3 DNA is TGTGCCAGTAGTGGACAAGTGAACACTGAAGCTTTCTTT.